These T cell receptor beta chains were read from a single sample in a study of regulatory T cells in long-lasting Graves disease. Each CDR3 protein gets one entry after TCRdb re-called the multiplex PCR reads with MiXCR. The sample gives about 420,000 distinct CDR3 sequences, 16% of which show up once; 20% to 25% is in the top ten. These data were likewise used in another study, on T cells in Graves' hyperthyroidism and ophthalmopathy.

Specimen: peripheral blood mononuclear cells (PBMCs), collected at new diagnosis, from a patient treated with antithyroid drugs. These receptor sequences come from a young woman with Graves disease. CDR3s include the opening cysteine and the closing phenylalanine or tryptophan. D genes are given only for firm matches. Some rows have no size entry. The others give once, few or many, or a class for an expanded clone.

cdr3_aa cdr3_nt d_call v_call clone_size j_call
CASDFQTGAGELFF TGTGCCAGTGATTTTCAGACAGGGGCCGGGGAGCTGTTTTTT TRBD1 TRBV2 - TRBJ2-2
CASSLARVSSYNEQFF TGCGCCAGCAGCTTAGCACGCGTAAGCTCCTACAATGAGCAGTTCTTC - TRBV5-1 many TRBJ2-1
CASSITGSVYGYTF TGTGCCAGTAGTATCACGGGGAGCGTCTATGGCTACACCTTC - TRBV19 many TRBJ1-2
CASSHLTSGSLYNEQFF TGTGCCAGCAGCCATCTCACTAGCGGGAGTTTGTACAATGAGCAGTTCTTC TRBD2 TRBV14 many TRBJ2-1
CASNKGQGGGNTIYF TGTGCCAGCAACAAGGGACAGGGTGGTGGAAACACCATATATTTT TRBD1 TRBV11-2 few TRBJ1-3
CASSLVRDSTYEQYF TGTGCCAGCAGCCTTGTCCGGGACTCAACCTACGAGCAGTACTTC - TRBV11-2 many TRBJ2-7
CSARPGKSEKLFF TGCAGTGCTAGACCAGGGAAAAGTGAAAAACTGTTTTTT - TRBV20-1 many TRBJ1-4
CASSYPEQGIYGYTF TGCGCCAGCAGCTATCCTGAACAGGGGATCTATGGCTACACCTTC TRBD1 TRBV5-1 many TRBJ1-2
CAWGAVGEKLFF TGTGCCTGGGGGGCGGTGGGGGAAAAACTGTTTTTT - TRBV30 few TRBJ1-4
CASSEGRQKQYF TGTGCCAGCAGTGAAGGCCGACAAAAGCAGTACTTC - TRBV6-1 many TRBJ2-7
CASSQEGFYEQYF TGTGCCAGCAGTCAGGAGGGCTTCTACGAGCAGTACTTC - TRBV6-1 once TRBJ2-7
CASSLPRGRGELFF TGTGCCAGCAGTTTACCAAGGGGGCGCGGGGAGCTGTTTTTT TRBD1 TRBV28 many TRBJ2-2
CASSLLREQFF TGTGCCAGCAGCTTACTCCGGGAGCAGTTCTTC - TRBV11-2 few TRBJ2-1
CAFRGQKNIQYF TGTGCCTTTCGGGGACAGAAAAACATTCAGTACTTC TRBD1 TRBV30 many TRBJ2-4
CAISEAGGANVLTF TGTGCCATCAGTGAGGCTGGCGGGGCCAACGTCCTGACTTTC - TRBV10-3 - TRBJ2-6
CSARANTGIGETQYF TGCAGTGCTAGAGCAAACACAGGGATAGGGGAGACCCAGTACTTC - TRBV20-1 many TRBJ2-5
CASSLMSGQGPPLHF TGTGCCAGCAGCTTAATGTCAGGACAGGGTCCACCCCTCCACTTT TRBD1 TRBV7-3 - TRBJ1-6
CASRESGADYEQYF TGTGCCAGCAGAGAAAGCGGGGCCGACTACGAGCAGTACTTC TRBD2 TRBV5-4 - TRBJ2-7
CASNPLADPYEQYF TGTGCCAGCAACCCACTAGCGGACCCCTACGAGCAGTACTTC TRBD2 TRBV6-1 many TRBJ2-7
CASSFSGHDYEQYF TGCGCCAGCAGCTTCTCGGGACACGACTACGAGCAGTACTTC - TRBV5-1 - TRBJ2-7
CASSYDRGREEELFF TGTGCCAGCAGCTATGACAGGGGGCGTGAAGAGGAGCTGTTTTTT TRBD1 TRBV7-2 many TRBJ2-2
CASSLEVGAGSYEQYF TGTGCCAGCAGCTTAGAAGTGGGCGCAGGGTCCTACGAGCAGTACTTC - TRBV7-2 - TRBJ2-7
CASSGGLAGAEQYF TGTGCCAGCTCGGGGGGACTAGCGGGAGCTGAGCAGTACTTC TRBD2 TRBV28 few TRBJ2-7
CASSPTRQNKGEQYF TGTGCCAGCAGTCCCACGAGACAGAATAAAGGGGAGCAGTACTTC - TRBV27 many TRBJ2-7
CASSLAPGTTSGIVFEQYF TGTGCCAGCAGTTTAGCGCCGGGGACGACTAGCGGGATTGTATTCGAGCAGTACTTC TRBD2 TRBV12-3/TRBV12-4 many TRBJ2-7
CASSQEAHKKNIQYF TGCGCCAGCAGCCAAGAGGCACACAAGAAAAACATTCAGTACTTC - TRBV4-1 many TRBJ2-4
CASRDRSNEKLFF TGTGCCAGCAGGGACAGGTCAAATGAAAAACTGTTTTTT TRBD1 TRBV5-5 many TRBJ1-4
CSAHSGNQPQHF TGCAGTGCTCACTCAGGCAATCAGCCCCAGCATTTT - TRBV20-1 many TRBJ1-5
CASSATPNTDTQYF TGTGCCAGCTCAGCGACACCTAACACAGATACGCAGTATTTT - TRBV18 many TRBJ2-3
CASSYSLAGGGEQFF TGTGCCAGCAGTTACAGCCTAGCGGGAGGGGGTGAGCAGTTCTTC TRBD2 TRBV6-5 few TRBJ2-1
CASSLTGGNSPLHF TGTGCCAGCAGTCTTACAGGGGGGAATTCACCCCTCCACTTT TRBD1 TRBV12-3/TRBV12-4 few TRBJ1-6
CASSEIGQESYEQYF TGTGCCAGCAGTGAAATAGGACAGGAGAGTTACGAGCAGTACTTC TRBD1 TRBV6-1 many TRBJ2-7
CASTLSDTQYF TGTGCCAGTACACTATCAGATACGCAGTATTTT - TRBV19 - TRBJ2-3
CSASPPGRGEKLFF TGCAGTGCTAGCCCCCCCGGCAGGGGTGAAAAACTGTTTTTT - TRBV20-1 - TRBJ1-4
CASSLQILEGTEAFF TGTGCCAGCAGTCTCCAAATCCTAGAGGGGACTGAAGCTTTCTTT - TRBV12-3/TRBV12-4 many TRBJ1-1